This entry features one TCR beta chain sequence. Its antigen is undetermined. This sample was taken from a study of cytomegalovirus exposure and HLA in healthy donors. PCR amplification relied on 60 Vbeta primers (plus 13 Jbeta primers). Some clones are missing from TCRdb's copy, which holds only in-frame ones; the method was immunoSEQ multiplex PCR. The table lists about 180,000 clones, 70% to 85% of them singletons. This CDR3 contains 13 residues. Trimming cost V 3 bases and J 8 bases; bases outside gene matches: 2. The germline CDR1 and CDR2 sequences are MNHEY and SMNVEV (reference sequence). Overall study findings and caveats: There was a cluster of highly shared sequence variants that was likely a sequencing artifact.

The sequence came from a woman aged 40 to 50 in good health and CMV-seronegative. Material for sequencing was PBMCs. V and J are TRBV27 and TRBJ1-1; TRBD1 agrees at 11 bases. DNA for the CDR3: TGTGCCAGCAGTTTGGACAGGGGGCGCGAAGCTTTCTTT. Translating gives CASSLDRGREAFF.